Presented here are 19 T cell receptor beta chains from one specimen sequenced in a study of T cells in Graves' hyperthyroidism and ophthalmopathy. Amplification of TCR beta CDR3 regions used RNA as the template. TCR CDR3 regions were first amplified by RT-PCR with HTBI primers. MiXCR, applied by TCRdb to the multiplex PCR reads, yields one record per CDR3 protein. The sample holds some 250,000 distinct CDR3 sequences, roughly 15% seen once. The sequenced sample was blood. Every receptor here comes from a middle-aged woman with Graves' hyperthyroidism that later progressed to Graves' ophthalmopathy.

This clonotype has a count of ten or more. The J gene is TRBJ2-7, the V gene TRBV28, with 9 bases identical to TRBD2. V lost 3 bases, J lost 6 bases, and 6 bases stayed unmatched. The CDR3 loop spans 14 amino acids. CDR1 MDHEN and CDR2 SYDVKM come from the germline V gene. CDR3 sequence: CASSFLLAGREQYF. As DNA, the CDR3 is TGTGCCAGCAGTTTTCTCCTAGCGGGACGCGAGCAGTACTTC.

This clonotype came up many times. The rearrangement uses TRBV30 and TRBJ2-1, with 11 bases that match TRBD2. V lost 6 bases to trimming and J lost 2 bases; unmatched junction nucleotides: 3. The germline V gene has CDR1 GTSNPN and CDR2 SVGIG (reference sequence). This CDR3 is built from 14 residues. CDR3: CACVLAGAYNEQFF. CDR3 sequence (DNA): TGTGCCTGCGTACTAGCGGGAGCCTACAATGAGCAGTTCTTC.

This chain links TRBV10-3 with TRBJ2-1; 8 nucleotides match TRBD2. The CDR3 has 12 residues. Per germline, CDR1 ENHRY and CDR2 SYGVKD. The junction had 14 bases not matched to a gene; V was cut back by 10 bases and J by 15 bases. CDR3 sequence reads: CASRQSGSLLFF. As DNA, the CDR3 is TGTGCCAGCAGACAAAGCGGGAGTCTACTGTTCTTC.

This clonotype has only a few counts. The gene calls are TRBV6-1 and TRBJ2-1, with 11 bases that match TRBD2. After removal of 3 bases from V and 6 bases from J, the junction contained 4 bases not matched to a gene. Germline V gene data show CDR1 as MNHNS and CDR2 as SASEGT. The CDR3 is made up of 15 amino acids. DNA for the CDR3: TGTGCCAGCAGTGACCCTAGCGGGAGGACCAATGAGCAGTTCTTC. Protein: CASSDPSGRTNEQFF.

This clonotype came up many times. The gene calls are TRBV7-9 and TRBJ2-3, with 8 bases matching TRBD2. Unmatched junction bases numbered 9, after V lost 6 bases and J lost 1 base. Germline values: CDR1 SEHNR, CDR2 FQNEAQ (reference sequence). The CDR3 is made up of 16 amino acids. The CDR3, as DNA: TGTGCCAGCAGAAATCGGCGGGAGGACGGCACAGATACGCAGTATTTT. Amino acids: CASRNRREDGTDTQYF. The full variable domain, with the rest looked up from reference TRBV7-9 and TRBJ2-3, is DTGVSQNPRHKITKRGQNVTFRCDPISEHNRLYWYRQTLGQGPEFLTYFQNEAQLEKSRLLSDRFSAERPKGSFSTLEIQRTEQGDSAMYLCASRNRREDGTDTQYFGPGTRLTVL.

The sample holds many counts of this clonotype. The chain recombines TRBV20-1 with TRBJ2-7; a possible D gene is TRBD2 (5 bases). Trimming left V 6 bases short and J 0 bases short, with 18 bases between. The CDR3 covers 15 residues. Germline CDR1 reads DFQATT; CDR2 reads SNEGSKA (reference sequence). CDR3 amino acids: CSALRRTRSSYEQYF. The CDR3 DNA reads TGCAGTGCCCTCCGGCGCACTAGAAGCTCCTACGAGCAGTACTTC.

The chain couples TRBV7-9 to TRBJ2-5; 7 nucleotides match TRBD2. Looked up from germline, CDR1 is SEHNR and CDR2 is FQNEAQ (reference sequence). CDR3 length: 15 amino acids. Unmatched junction bases numbered 6, after V lost 3 bases and J lost 2 bases. The CDR3 DNA sequence: TGTGCCAGCAGCTTTAGCGGGTCTAGGCAAGAGACCCAGTACTTC. Amino acid sequence: CASSFSGSRQETQYF.

This clonotype occurred many times. The chain carries TRBV30 and TRBJ1-1, with D maybe TRBD1 (5 bases). The CDR3 runs 15 residues. Germline-derived CDR1 and CDR2 are GTSNPN and SVGIG (reference sequence). The V gene lost 0 bases and the J gene lost 1 base, with 12 bases spanning the gap. In nucleotides, the CDR3 is TGTGCCTGGAGTGTAGTGCCAGGGAAGAACACTGAAGCTTTCTTT. Amino acid sequence: CAWSVVPGKNTEAFF.

This clonotype was counted at least ten times. The V call is TRBV2, the J call TRBJ2-1; 12 bases align to TRBD2. The CDR3 is made up of 16 amino acids. Germline lookup yields CDR1 SNHLY and CDR2 FYNNEI. Trimming took 7 bases from V and 7 from J; bases not matched to a gene: 11. The CDR3, as DNA: TGTGCCAGCAAAAAGCGACTAGCGGGAGTAAGGAATGAGCAGTTCTTC. Translation gives CASKKRLAGVRNEQFF. The variable domain in full, completed from reference TRBV2 and TRBJ2-1, reads EPEVTQTPSHQVTQMGQEVILRCVPISNHLYFYWYRQILGQKVEFLVSFYNNEISEKSEIFDDQFSVERPDGSNFTLKIRSTKLEDSAMYFCASKKRLAGVRNEQFFGPGTRLTVL.

There are many counts of this clonotype. The chain carries TRBV3-1 and TRBJ2-7; no reliable D call. Between the trimmed V and J ends, which lost 1 base and 3 bases, there was a span of 7 bases. Germline CDR1 and CDR2: LGHDT and YNNKEL (reference sequence). CDR3 length equals 13 residues. CDR3 residues: CASSQGIGYEQYF. CDR3 in DNA: TGTGCCAGCAGCCAAGGCATCGGCTACGAGCAGTACTTC.

This clonotype was found many times. The V call is TRBV6-5, the J call TRBJ1-2; TRBD1 matches at 7 bases. CDR1 MNHEY and CDR2 SVGAGI come from the germline V gene. The CDR3 length is 17 residues. The junction had 11 bases not matched to a gene; V was cut back by 0 bases and J by 4 bases. The DNA for the CDR3 is TGTGCCAGCAGTTACTCGAGGGTGAAAGGGGGCGTCTATGGCTACACCTTC. Translated, it gives CASSYSRVKGGVYGYTF.

This clonotype was observed many times. This chain uses TRBV5-6 with TRBJ1-4; no clear D. V gave up 4 bases and J gave up 0 bases, with 10 bases separating them. Germline values: CDR1 SGHDT, CDR2 YYEEEE. The CDR3 totals 15 residues. As DNA, the CDR3 is TGTGCCAGCAGCCTGGGTCCTGCAACTAATGAAAAACTGTTTTTT. This encodes CASSLGPATNEKLFF.

Ten or more counts support this clonotype. The CDR3, as DNA: TGTGCCAGCAGTTTAACAGGCTCTGGAAACACCATATATTTT. It specifies CASSLTGSGNTIYF. This sequence joins TRBV28 and TRBJ1-3, with D maybe TRBD1 (5 bases). V was pared by 2 bases and J by 0 bases, with 5 bases between. The CDR3 has 14 residues. CDR1 is MDHEN and CDR2 is SYDVKM in the germline V gene. The entire variable domain, with the rest obtained from reference TRBV28 and TRBJ1-3, is as follows: DVKVTQSSRYLVKRTGEKVFLECVQDMDHENMFWYRQDPGLGLRLIYFSYDVKMKEKGDIPEGYSVSREKKERFSLILESASTNQTSMYLCASSLTGSGNTIYFGEGSWLTVV.

This clonotype was recorded at least ten times. This chain uses TRBV5-1 with TRBJ2-3; the D gene is possibly TRBD1 (5 bases). The V gene lost 0 bases and the J gene lost 8 bases, with 16 bases spanning the gap. The length of the CDR3 is 15 residues. CDR1 SGHRS and CDR2 YFSETQ come from the germline V gene. The CDR3 loop reads CASSLGGLVAGTQYF. As DNA, the CDR3 is TGCGCCAGCAGCTTGGGGGGCCTAGTCGCTGGTACGCAGTATTTT.

This clonotype was detected a few times. This sequence joins TRBV19 and TRBJ1-5; 9 nucleotides align to TRBD1. V dropped 5 bases and J dropped 6; count of bases not matched to a gene: 11. Germline V CDR1 and CDR2: LNHDA, SQIVND (reference sequence). The CDR3 is 16 residues long. The CDR3 loop is CASSFPDRGKGQPQHF. The CDR3 nucleotides read TGTGCCAGTAGTTTTCCGGACAGGGGAAAGGGTCAGCCCCAGCATTTT.

In this sample, this clonotype turned up many times. The CDR3 DNA reads TGTGCCAGCAGTTACTCAGCGGGAGAAGCAGATACGCAGTATTTT. It is translated as CASSYSAGEADTQYF. This rearrangement joins TRBV6-6 to TRBJ2-3; 8 bases fit TRBD2. Germline values: CDR1 MNHNY, CDR2 SVGAGI (reference sequence). Trimming at V came to 0 bases and at J to 4 bases, leaving 3 bases not matched to a gene. The CDR3 loop spans 15 amino acids.

There are many counts of this clonotype. The V gene is TRBV11-2, the J gene TRBJ2-3; TRBD2 matches 13 bases. The CDR3 sequence is 14 residues long. Trimming took 1 base from V and 12 from J; bases not matched to a gene: 4. Germline CDR1 is SGHAT and CDR2 is FQNNGV. The CDR3 region has the DNA TGTGCCAGCAGCTTAGCGGGACTAGCGGGAATACAGTATTTT. It is translated as CASSLAGLAGIQYF.

The J gene is TRBJ2-2, the V gene TRBV19, with 11 bases matching TRBD1. V gave up 5 bases and J gave up 7 bases; unmatched junction bases: 12. The germline gives CDR1 LNHDA, CDR2 SQIVND (reference sequence). This CDR3 has 17 residues. The CDR3 DNA follows: TGTGCCAGTAGTTCTTCCCTCGGACAGGGGGCCGGCGGGGAGCTGTTTTTT. Its translation is CASSSSLGQGAGGELFF.

This clonotype was found many times. This chain uses TRBV28 with TRBJ1-2; D is uncertain. The length of the CDR3 is 12 residues. Looked up from germline, CDR1 is MDHEN and CDR2 is SYDVKM. Trimming stripped 7 bases from V and 0 bases from J, with 6 bases between. The CDR3 DNA is TGTGCCAGCAAGCTTCCTAACTATGGCTACACCTTC. Protein sequence: CASKLPNYGYTF.